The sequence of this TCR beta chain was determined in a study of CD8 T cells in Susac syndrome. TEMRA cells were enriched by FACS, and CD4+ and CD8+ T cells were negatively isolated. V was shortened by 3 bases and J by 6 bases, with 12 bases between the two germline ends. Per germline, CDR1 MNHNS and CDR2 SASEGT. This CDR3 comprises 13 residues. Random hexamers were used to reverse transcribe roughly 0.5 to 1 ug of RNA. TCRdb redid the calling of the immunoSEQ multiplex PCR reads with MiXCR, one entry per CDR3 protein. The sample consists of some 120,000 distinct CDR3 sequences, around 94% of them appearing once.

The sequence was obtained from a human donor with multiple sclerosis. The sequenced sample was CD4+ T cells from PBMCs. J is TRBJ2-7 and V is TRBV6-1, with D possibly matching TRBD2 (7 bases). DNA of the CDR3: TGTGCCAGCAGTGAGGGGGGGGCGGTCGAGCAGTACTTC. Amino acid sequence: CASSEGGAVEQYF.